The rows below give T cell receptor beta chains drawn from one sample of a study of T cells in Graves' hyperthyroidism and ophthalmopathy. A single record per CDR3 protein comes from TCRdb applying MiXCR to the multiplex PCR reads. Of a few hundred thousand distinct CDR3 sequences listed, 35% to 55% are singletons. Sequencing was carried out using peripheral blood or thyroid tissue (not recorded which). The receptors come from an adult woman with Graves' disease, either hyperthyroidism or ophthalmopathy (not recorded which). The CDR3 runs from the conserved cysteine through the conserved F or W. D genes are given only for firm matches. A clone size is listed for some rows: how often the clone was seen (once, few, many), or a class if it is expanded.

CDR3: CATSSLDPGSGYTF
DNA: TGTGCCACCAGCAGCCTGGATCCGGGATCTGGCTACACCTTC
V: TRBV15
J: TRBJ1-2
length: 14
size: NA
D: NA

CDR3: CASSIGWENTIYF
DNA: TGTGCCAGTAGTATAGGATGGGAGAACACCATATATTTT
V: TRBV19
J: TRBJ1-3
length: 13
size: NA
D: NA

CDR3: CASSQENGHKPYGYTF
DNA: TGTGCCAGCAGCCAAGAGAATGGACATAAACCCTATGGCTACACCTTC
V: TRBV4-2
J: TRBJ1-2
length: 16
size: NA
D: NA

CDR3: CASSLDETRYF
DNA: TGCGCCAGCAGCTTGGACGAGACCCGGTACTTC
V: TRBV5-1
J: TRBJ2-5
length: 11
size: few
D: NA

CDR3: CASSGSGSPSGNTIYF
DNA: TGTGCCAGCAGCGGGAGCGGGAGCCCCTCTGGAAACACCATATATTTT
V: TRBV11-2
J: TRBJ1-3
length: 16
size: NA
D: NA

CDR3: CSDQGGVNETQYF
DNA: TGCAGCGATCAGGGGGGGGTCAATGAGACCCAGTACTTC
V: TRBV29-1
J: TRBJ2-5
length: 13
size: NA
D: NA

CDR3: CASSLSGPLNQPQHF
DNA: TGTGCCAGCAGTTTATCGGGGCCACTCAATCAGCCCCAGCATTTT
V: TRBV28
J: TRBJ1-5
length: 15
size: NA
D: NA

CDR3: CASSTDGGNQPQHF
DNA: TGTGCCAGCAGCACCGACGGTGGTAATCAGCCCCAGCATTTT
V: TRBV7-9
J: TRBJ1-5
length: 14
size: many
D: NA

CDR3: CSVVWSGAAYEQYF
DNA: TGCAGCGTTGTGTGGTCGGGAGCTGCCTACGAGCAGTACTTC
V: TRBV29-1
J: TRBJ2-7
length: 14
size: NA
D: NA

CDR3: CASSLRGQGETQYF
DNA: TGTGCCAGCAGCCTGAGGGGGCAGGGAGAGACCCAGTACTTC
V: TRBV4-2
J: TRBJ2-5
length: 14
size: many
D: TRBD1

CDR3: CAGADGNNSPLHF
DNA: TGTGCCGGGGCGGACGGAAATAATTCACCCCTCCACTTT
V: TRBV10-3
J: TRBJ1-6
length: 13
size: many
D: NA

CDR3: CASSLGAPGVDTQYF
DNA: TGTGCCAGCAGTCTCGGTGCGCCGGGAGTAGATACGCAGTATTTT
V: TRBV10-3
J: TRBJ2-3
length: 15
size: few
D: NA

CDR3: CASSLQGDKETQYF
DNA: TGTGCCAGCAGCCTACAGGGAGATAAAGAGACCCAGTACTTC
V: TRBV3-1
J: TRBJ2-5
length: 14
size: NA
D: NA

CDR3: CASSYSDQYEQYF
DNA: TGTGCCAGCAGTTACTCCGATCAATACGAGCAGTACTTC
V: TRBV6-5
J: TRBJ2-7
length: 13
size: many
D: NA

CDR3: CASTPGVRSASRLGELFF
DNA: TGTGCCAGCACCCCAGGGGTTAGGTCAGCTTCCCGCCTCGGGGAGCTGTTTTTT
V: TRBV12-3/TRBV12-4
J: TRBJ2-2
length: 18
size: NA
D: NA

CDR3: CASRPGGMAEAFF
DNA: TGTGCCAGCAGGCCGGGGGGTATGGCTGAAGCTTTCTTT
V: TRBV6-4
J: TRBJ1-1
length: 13
size: NA
D: NA

CDR3: CASSLELANEQFF
DNA: TGCGCCAGCAGCTTGGAGCTAGCCAATGAGCAGTTCTTC
V: TRBV5-1
J: TRBJ2-1
length: 13
size: many
D: NA

CDR3: CASSSVYAQPQHF
DNA: TGTGCCAGCAGCTCTGTTTATGCCCAGCCCCAGCATTTT
V: TRBV7-9
J: TRBJ1-5
length: 13
size: NA
D: NA

CDR3: CASSKTDRVYNSPLHF
DNA: TGTGCCAGCAGTAAAACAGACAGGGTATATAATTCACCCCTCCACTTT
V: TRBV27
J: TRBJ1-6
length: 16
size: few
D: TRBD1

CDR3: CASSSISGTGSIDEQYF
DNA: TGTGCCAGCAGCTCGATAAGCGGGACAGGGTCAATCGACGAGCAGTACTTC
V: TRBV7-9
J: TRBJ2-7
length: 17
size: many
D: TRBD1

CDR3: CASSIYQGDTEAFF
DNA: TGCGCCAGCAGTATTTATCAGGGGGACACTGAAGCTTTCTTT
V: TRBV5-1
J: TRBJ1-1
length: 14
size: many
D: TRBD1

CDR3: CATSSGGRDTQYF
DNA: TGTGCCACCAGCAGCGGGGGGCGGGACACCCAGTACTTC
V: TRBV15
J: TRBJ2-5
length: 13
size: NA
D: NA

CDR3: CASSLVWSRGLESPLHF
DNA: TGTGCCAGCAGCTTGGTCTGGAGTAGGGGGCTCGAGTCACCCCTCCACTTT
V: TRBV11-2
J: TRBJ1-6
length: 17
size: many
D: TRBD1

CDR3: CASSSTKQGNTIYF
DNA: TGTGCCAGCAGCTCAACGAAACAGGGGAACACCATATATTTT
V: TRBV7-9
J: TRBJ1-3
length: 14
size: few
D: TRBD1

CDR3: CSRGRGKGETQYF
DNA: TGCAGCAGAGGACGCGGCAAAGGAGAGACCCAGTACTTC
V: TRBV29-1
J: TRBJ2-5
length: 13
size: NA
D: NA

CDR3: CSARDRQVSNQPQHF
DNA: TGCAGTGCTAGAGATAGACAGGTTAGCAATCAGCCCCAGCATTTT
V: TRBV20-1
J: TRBJ1-5
length: 15
size: many
D: NA

CDR3: CSKASGSLETQYF
DNA: TGCAGCAAAGCTAGCGGGAGCTTGGAGACCCAGTACTTC
V: TRBV20-1
J: TRBJ2-5
length: 13
size: many
D: TRBD2

CDR3: CASSTGANGEAFF
DNA: TGCGCCAGCTCCACAGGAGCGAACGGGGAAGCTTTCTTT
V: TRBV5-1
J: TRBJ1-1
length: 13
size: NA
D: NA

CDR3: CASSFGQAGANVLTF
DNA: TGTGCCAGCAGCTTTGGACAGGCGGGGGCCAACGTCCTGACTTTC
V: TRBV7-9
J: TRBJ2-6
length: 15
size: NA
D: TRBD1

CDR3: CASIETETQYF
DNA: TGTGCCAGCATCGAAACAGAGACCCAGTACTTC
V: TRBV2
J: TRBJ2-5
length: 11
size: NA
D: NA

CDR3: CASRLQGGDQPQHF
DNA: TGTGCCAGCAGGCTCCAGGGGGGCGATCAGCCCCAGCATTTT
V: TRBV7-9
J: TRBJ1-5
length: 14
size: NA
D: TRBD1

CDR3: CASEGLPGSGNTIYF
DNA: TGTGCCAGCGAAGGGCTCCCGGGCTCAGGAAACACCATATATTTT
V: TRBV9
J: TRBJ1-3
length: 15
size: few
D: NA

CDR3: CASSEIYEQYF
DNA: TGTGCCAGCAGTGAAATCTACGAGCAGTACTTC
V: TRBV2
J: TRBJ2-7
length: 11
size: many
D: NA

CDR3: CVSSLRSGKAFFGQETQYF
DNA: NA
V: TRBV7-2
J: TRBJ2-5
length: 19
size: once
D: NA

CDR3: CSAMDRGYTF
DNA: TGCAGTGCTATGGACCGCGGCTACACCTTC
V: TRBV20-1
J: TRBJ1-2
length: 10
size: few
D: NA

CDR3: CASSWDREAFF
DNA: TGTGCCAGCAGCTGGGACCGGGAAGCTTTCTTT
V: TRBV7-9
J: TRBJ1-1
length: 11
size: NA
D: NA

CDR3: CASSVVDGGDEQYF
DNA: TGTGCCAGCAGTGTGGTGGACGGGGGTGACGAGCAGTACTTC
V: TRBV2
J: TRBJ2-7
length: 14
size: once
D: NA

CDR3: CASSLLSADRYF
DNA: TGTGCCAGCAGTTTACTTTCTGCAGACAGATACTTC
V: TRBV12-3/TRBV12-4
J: TRBJ1-2
length: 12
size: many
D: NA

CDR3: CSAGTGDGYTF
DNA: TGCAGCGCAGGGACAGGGGACGGCTACACCTTC
V: TRBV29-1
J: TRBJ1-2
length: 11
size: few
D: TRBD1

CDR3: CALRGRDRGLTGELFF
DNA: TGTGCCCTACGGGGCCGGGACAGGGGACTTACCGGGGAGCTGTTTTTT
V: TRBV7-3
J: TRBJ2-2
length: 16
size: NA
D: TRBD1

CDR3: CASSLGGYRGADEKLFF
DNA: TGTGCCAGCAGCTTAGGAGGGTACAGGGGCGCGGATGAAAAACTGTTTTTT
V: TRBV7-9
J: TRBJ1-4
length: 17
size: many
D: TRBD1

CDR3: CASSSDSLNTGELFF
DNA: TGTGCCAGCAGCTCGGACAGTTTGAACACCGGGGAGCTGTTTTTT
V: TRBV7-7
J: TRBJ2-2
length: 15
size: NA
D: NA